This T cell receptor (beta chain) stems from a study of CXCR4 blockade with PD-1 therapy in pancreatic cancer. Produced via immunoSEQ multiplex PCR; TCRdb's table is partial and in-frame only. The sample comprises more than 15,000 clones, over 60% of which are singletons, and about 5.5% rests with the top ten. The CDR3 has 12 amino acids. Germline assignment: CDR1 SQVTM and CDR2 ANQGSEA. This clonotype was obtained from a human donor with pancreatic ductal adenocarcinoma. Source material: tumor tissue. This chain uses TRBV29-1 with TRBJ2-1; maybe TRBD2 (6 bases). CDR3 in amino acids: CSAGTFYNEQFF. The CDR3 DNA is TGCAGTGCTGGGACTTTCTACAATGAGCAGTTCTTC.